Listed below are T cell receptor beta chains from one sample, sequenced in a study of blood T cell repertoires in COVID-19. Produced via immunoSEQ multiplex PCR; TCRdb's table is partial and in-frame only. The sample contains under 200,000 clones, roughly nine tenths of which appear only once. Material: PBMCs or T cells enriched from blood (not recorded which). Receptor source: a woman between 40 and 50 years old in a cohort exposed to, infected with or recovered from COVID-19 (not recorded which). Each CDR3 is given with its conserved first and last residue. The order of the fields is V gene, CDR3 protein.

V: TRBV12-5
CDR3: CASGFNREGADEQFF

V: TRBV6-1
CDR3: CASSDRGTEAFF

V: TRBV29-1
CDR3: CSARESLGHGYTF

V: TRBV9
CDR3: CASSAPSGTGGRTSTDTQYF

V: TRBV5-1
CDR3: CASSAGLAVSYEQYF

V: TRBV2
CDR3: CASSREVNRDLGNTIYF

V: TRBV24-1
CDR3: CATGQTVFPHEQFF

V: TRBV7-8
CDR3: CASSPWTLNTEAFF

V: TRBV7-2
CDR3: CASSWSSSGSYEQYF

V: TRBV29-1
CDR3: CSVEQEFYGYTF

V: TRBV5-5
CDR3: CASSLNLYQPQHF

V: TRBV20-1
CDR3: CSASRTGGDQPQHF

V: TRBV29-1
CDR3: CSVQDRGSSYEQYF

V: TRBV7-9
CDR3: CASSQNNQPQHF

V: TRBV11-2
CDR3: CASSLPGDEQYF

V: TRBV10-2
CDR3: CASSYATGTDTQYF

V: TRBV11-2
CDR3: CASSLEGVGTGELFF

V: TRBV7-6
CDR3: CASSSPGTGAHEQYF

V: TRBV24-1
CDR3: CATSDGSGPYGYTF

V: TRBV2
CDR3: CASSPGAYNQPQHF

V: TRBV5-5
CDR3: CASSPTSQGLEQYF

V: TRBV30
CDR3: CAWSLFGLATRETQYF

V: TRBV19
CDR3: CASSRGQRSNQPQHF

V: TRBV9
CDR3: CASSTRALNGELFF

V: TRBV15
CDR3: CATSSLLAGGDTQYF

V: TRBV6-5
CDR3: CASSYTGETYNSPLHF

V: TRBV5-1
CDR3: CASSTTSGRIAKNIQYF

V: TRBV27
CDR3: CASRPPSSPLHF

V: TRBV2
CDR3: CASREPGDIYGYTF

V: TRBV11-2
CDR3: CASSSGGRTTDTQYF

V: TRBV9
CDR3: CASSGEIPNTEAFF

V: TRBV7-2
CDR3: CASSTSTGREAFF

V: TRBV27
CDR3: CASSLSFHRTSGATDTQYF

V: TRBV19
CDR3: CASSISGSPVTEAFF

V: TRBV6-2/TRBV6-3
CDR3: CASSYTTGTPYNEQFF

V: TRBV19
CDR3: CASSTVGTDYEQYF

V: TRBV6-1
CDR3: CASSEALLTYEQYF

V: TRBV4-2
CDR3: CASGGRGGNQPQHF

V: TRBV13
CDR3: CASSQDSVFGYTF

V: TRBV11-3
CDR3: CASSTYEADTQYF

V: TRBV19
CDR3: CASIQDSGGHTDTQYF

V: TRBV6-1
CDR3: CASSERGGGPYEQYF

V: TRBV15
CDR3: CATSIDRGPYEQYF

V: TRBV7-9
CDR3: CASSLKRESPYNEQFF

V: TRBV18
CDR3: CASSPLAYSEQFF

V: TRBV5-4
CDR3: CASSSNEQDFRGTGELFF

V: TRBV27
CDR3: CASSLMGASGFTDTQYF